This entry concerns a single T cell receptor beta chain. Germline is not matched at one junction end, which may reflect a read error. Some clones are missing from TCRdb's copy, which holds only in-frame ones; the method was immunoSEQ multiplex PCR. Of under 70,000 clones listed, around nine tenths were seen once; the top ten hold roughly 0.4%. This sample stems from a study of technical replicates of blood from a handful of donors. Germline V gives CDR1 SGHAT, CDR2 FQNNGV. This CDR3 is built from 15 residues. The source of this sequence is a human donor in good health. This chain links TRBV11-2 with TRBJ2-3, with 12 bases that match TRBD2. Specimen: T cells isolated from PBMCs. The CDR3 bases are TGTGCCAGCACAGATACTCTAGCGGGAGGGCGAAGTATGCATTTT. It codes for CASTDTLAGGRSMHF.